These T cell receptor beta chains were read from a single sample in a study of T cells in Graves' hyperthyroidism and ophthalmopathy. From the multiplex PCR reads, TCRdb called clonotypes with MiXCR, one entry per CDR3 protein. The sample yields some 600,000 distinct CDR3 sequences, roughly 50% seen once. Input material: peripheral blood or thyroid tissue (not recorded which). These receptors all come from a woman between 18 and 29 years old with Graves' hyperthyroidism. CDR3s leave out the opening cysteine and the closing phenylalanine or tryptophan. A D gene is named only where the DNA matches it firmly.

ASSQGGQLSGNTIY	TRBJ1-3	14	TRBV7-9	TRBD1
ASSDWARNTGELF	TRBJ2-2	13	TRBV25-1	.
SVARRTEAF	TRBJ1-1	9	TRBV29-1	.
SAASTGVTEETQY	TRBJ2-5	13	TRBV29-1	.
ASSPSWDHENTIY	TRBJ1-3	13	TRBV3-1	.
ASSHSFRATGANVLT	TRBJ2-6	15	TRBV3-1	.
ASTEEGVGRGYEQY	TRBJ2-7	14	TRBV2	.
ASSLNGVGNTIY	TRBJ1-3	12	TRBV7-9	.
ASSLLMRGNPVDSPLH	TRBJ1-6	16	TRBV14	.
AISEGGGANYGYT	TRBJ1-2	13	TRBV10-3	TRBD1
ASSDHRAAEKLF	TRBJ1-4	12	TRBV19	.
ASSVEAGSNQLQH	TRBJ1-5	13	TRBV2	.
ASSSLQGNTPGANVLT	TRBJ2-6	16	TRBV7-9	.
ATSRVVEGEQY	TRBJ2-7	11	TRBV15	.
ASSFLADTEAF	TRBJ1-1	11	TRBV12-3/TRBV12-4	.
ASSFGQPNQPQH	TRBJ1-5	12	TRBV12-3/TRBV12-4	.
ASSLYPESRGYT	TRBJ1-2	12	TRBV5-6	.
SVVGGVYEH	TRBJ1-5	9	TRBV29-1	.
ASSFGDYQETQY	TRBJ2-5	12	TRBV7-8	.
ASRDRAGENSPLH	TRBJ1-6	13	TRBV2	TRBD1
ASSSRDSTEAF	TRBJ1-1	11	TRBV2	TRBD1
AISDRGVEVYSNQPQH	TRBJ1-5	16	TRBV2	.
SARGRQGRETQY	TRBJ2-5	12	TRBV20-1	TRBD1
ATLPRESTDTQY	TRBJ2-3	12	TRBV2	.
ASSLPNRGKQPQH	TRBJ1-5	13	TRBV7-9	TRBD1
ASSPRTGTSPLH	TRBJ1-6	12	TRBV7-3	TRBD1
ASSGWNGAYEQY	TRBJ2-7	12	TRBV11-1	.
ASSSRRLAGYEQY	TRBJ2-7	13	TRBV7-2	TRBD2
ASSARRRSNYGYT	TRBJ1-2	13	TRBV2	.
ASSHPGLASYEQY	TRBJ2-7	13	TRBV11-1	TRBD2